This T cell receptor (beta chain) was identified in a study of T cells after yellow fever vaccination. One entry per CDR3 protein, called by TCRdb with MiXCR from the 5' RACE reads. Here the sample spans a few hundred thousand distinct CDR3 sequences, around 6.7% being singletons. Remarks on this clonotype: Its antigen remains unknown.

The CDR3 runs 15 residues. Looked up from germline, CDR1 is SGHRS and CDR2 is YFSETQ. With 3 bases removed from V and 0 bases from J, the gap between germline ends came to 11 bases. Study-wide results and limits: The bulk population could contribute abundant contaminating clonotypes to FACS-sorted repertoires. Once the booster was given, most primary-vaccination clones reappeared, at just over 95% for CD4 and 88% for CD8.

The sequence was collected from a man aged 25 to 45 who received the YFV17D yellow fever vaccine. V gene TRBV5-1 combines with J gene TRBJ2-3; no firm D call. The specimen was CD4+ T cells sorted from PBMCs, collected on the day of the yellow fever booster vaccination. The CDR3 DNA reads as TGCGCCAGCAGCTGGAGTGAACCTAGCACAGATACGCAGTATTTT. Protein sequence: CASSWSEPSTDTQYF.